This entry describes one TCR beta chain. The sample comes from a study of blood T cell repertoires in COVID-19. Overall study context: From the United States, Italy and Spain came samples of acute and convalescent COVID-19.

The data were produced by immunoSEQ multiplex PCR, yet TCRdb's version contains in-frame clones alone and is incomplete. The sample lists more than 400,000 clones; 75% to 90% were seen once. Cohort assignment relied on participant-reported clinical history. From germline, CDR1 is KGHDR and CDR2 SFDVKD. Trimming pared 3 bases from V and 0 bases from J, leaving 23 bases between. There are 20 residues in the CDR3. The chain couples TRBV24-1 to TRBJ2-1; maybe TRBD1 (5 bases). Sequences were obtained from PBMCs or T cells enriched from blood (not recorded which). This clonotype originated in a woman younger than 35 who had recovered from COVID-19. The CDR3 nucleotides are TGTGCCACCAGTGATCCGGACCCCCCTTCCAGGGTCAGCTCCTACAATGAGCAGTTCTTC. This gives the protein CATSDPDPPSRVSSYNEQFF.